This T cell receptor beta chain is drawn from a study of CD8+CD57+ T cells in acquired aplastic anemia. Study-level background: CD4+ and CD8+ cells, once sorted, gave DNA averaging approximately 3.4 ug. Study-wide points: Significance was not reached for CD8+ Simpson's diversity between patients and controls. Patients and controls had in common 25 to 35 CD8+ CDR3 sequences.

The TCR beta profiling, which covered VDJ combination and CDR3 sequence, was carried out using genomic DNA as the template. Using its own MiXCR run on the reads, TCRdb lists one record per CDR3 protein. The table has 150,000 to 200,000 distinct CDR3 sequences, under 50% seen once. Patients sequenced had flow cytometry evidence of CD8+CD57+ cell expansion. Severe acquired aplastic anemia was present in every patient. Germline V gene data show CDR1 as ENHRY and CDR2 as SYGVKD. Trimming shortened V by 10 bases and J by 2 bases, and 15 bases separated the two germline ends. CDR3 size: 13 residues. As regards this clonotype: Its antigen is currently unknown.

Sequencing was carried out using sorted CD4+, CD8+, or CD8+CD57+ T cells (not recorded which) from PBMCs. V usage is TRBV10-3 and J usage is TRBJ2-7; D not certain. The TCR was taken from a human donor with aplastic anemia. The CDR3 DNA reads TGTGCCAGCAGCCCACGGCATACCTACGAGCAGTACTTC. Protein: CASSPRHTYEQYF.